This T cell receptor (beta chain) appears in the sequencing data of a study of early T cells in non-severe SARS-CoV-2 infection. Trimming stripped 4 bases from V and 1 base from J, with 7 bases between. CDR1 is SGHVS and CDR2 is FNYEAQ in the germline V gene. The CDR3 sequence is 13 residues long. Only a few counts were recorded for this clonotype. In TCRdb, the 5' RACE reads were re-called with MiXCR into one record per CDR3 protein. The table includes about 80,000 distinct CDR3 sequences, around 5% detected once. This specimen was whole blood, taken at baseline. This sequence joins TRBV7-6 and TRBJ2-5; D is uncertain. The TCR was taken from an adult who was a healthcare worker with PCR-confirmed SARS-CoV-2 infection or an uninfected control (not recorded which). CDR3 nucleotide sequence: TGTGCCAGCAGCTCGACACCCCAAGAGACCCAGTACTTC. This translates into CASSSTPQETQYF.